One sample yielded the 16 T cell receptor beta chains listed below, sequenced in a study of blood T cell repertoires in COVID-19. The repertoire was sequenced with immunoSEQ multiplex PCR; TCRdb's copy has only in-frame clones and lacks some. This table holds around 330,000 clones, 89% found once. Input material: PBMCs or T cells enriched from blood (not recorded which). These receptors originate from a man aged 60 to 69 who had recovered from COVID-19.

V usage is TRBV10-3 and J usage is TRBJ2-2; 10 bases align to TRBD2. Germline CDR1 and CDR2: ENHRY and SYGVKD. The CDR3 is 15 amino acids. Trimming cost V 7 bases and J 5 bases; bases outside gene matches: 7. The CDR3 region has the DNA TGTGCCATCAACCCTAGCGGGAGATATACCGGGGAGCTGTTTTTT. As protein: CAINPSGRYTGELFF.

This chain joins TRBV7-3 and TRBJ2-1; 12 bases are shared with TRBD2. The CDR3 totals 17 residues. V was clipped by 1 base and J by 9 bases; unmatched bases: 10. Germline V lookup: CDR1 SGHTA, CDR2 FQGTGA. The CDR3: CASSLMSLAGGPGEQFF. DNA of the CDR3: TGTGCCAGCAGCTTAATGAGTCTAGCGGGAGGGCCAGGTGAGCAGTTCTTC.

This sequence joins TRBV9 and TRBJ2-1; 8 nucleotides align to TRBD2. CDR3 length equals 19 residues. Losses at the gene ends were 0 bases for V and 9 bases for J; bases not matched to a gene: 20. Germline V gene lookup returns CDR1 SGDLS and CDR2 YYNGEE. Here the CDR3 DNA reads TGTGCCAGCAGCGTAGAATGGGGGCTTTCTACGGGAGGGCCGGGTGAGCAGTTCTTC. Residues: CASSVEWGLSTGGPGEQFF. The variable domain in full, completed from reference TRBV9 and TRBJ2-1, reads DSGVTQTPKHLITATGQRVTLRCSPRSGDLSVYWYQQSLDQGLQFLIQYYNGEERAKGNILERFSAQQFPDLHSELNLSSLELGDSALYFCASSVEWGLSTGGPGEQFFGPGTRLTVL.

The CDR3 DNA follows: TGTGCCAGTAGTACCTCCCTAAGAGAAGCATACTATGGCTACACCTTC. The encoded protein is CASSTSLREAYYGYTF. V usage is TRBV19 and J usage is TRBJ1-2; D not resolved. With 4 bases removed from V and 3 bases from J, the gap between germline ends came to 18 bases. The CDR3 length is 16 residues. Germline V gene sequence: CDR1 LNHDA, CDR2 SQIVND (reference sequence). The whole variable domain, filled in from reference TRBV19 and TRBJ1-2, reads DGGITQSPKYLFRKEGQNVTLSCEQNLNHDAMYWYRQDPGQGLRLIYYSQIVNDFQKGDIAEGYSVSREKKESFPLTVTSAQKNPTAFYLCASSTSLREAYYGYTFGSGTRLTVV.

CDR3 sequence (DNA): TGCGCCAGCAGCTTGGATCTGGGCCCTGGAAACACCATATATTTT. Its translation is CASSLDLGPGNTIYF. The chain couples TRBV5-1 to TRBJ1-3; D ambiguous. CDR1 SGHRS and CDR2 YFSETQ come from the germline V gene. This CDR3 is 15 amino acids long. Trimming took 0 bases from V and 2 from J, leaving 9 bases between them.

The V call is TRBV7-2, the J call TRBJ1-5; a possible D gene is TRBD1 (5 bases). Trimming left V 7 bases short and J 5 bases short, with 18 bases between. The CDR3 covers 15 residues. Germline CDR1 reads SGHTA; CDR2 reads FQGNSA. The CDR3 DNA reads as TGTGCCAGCAAGACCGGGACGGGGGAGGATCAGCCCCAGCATTTT. It encodes CASKTGTGEDQPQHF. The whole variable domain, remainder taken from reference TRBV7-2 and TRBJ1-5, is GAGVSQSPSNKVTEKGKDVELRCDPISGHTALYWYRQSLGQGLEFLIYFQGNSAPDKSGLPSDRFSAERTGGSVSTLTIQRTQQEDSAVYLCASKTGTGEDQPQHFGDGTRLSIL.

The J gene is TRBJ2-7, the V gene TRBV6-5, with 9 bases matching TRBD1. The CDR3 sequence is 14 residues long. V gave up 6 bases and J gave up 3 bases; unmatched junction bases: 6. Germline CDR1 is MNHEY and CDR2 is SVGAGI. The DNA of the CDR3 is TGTGCCAGCAGCCCGACAGGGGGAGACTACGAGCAGTACTTC. Translated: CASSPTGGDYEQYF.

V is TRBV18 and J is TRBJ1-1; D is unresolved. This CDR3 has 15 residues. CDR1 KGHSH and CDR2 LQKENI come from the germline V gene. V lost 5 bases, J lost 0 bases, and 13 bases lay in between. The CDR3 here is CASSSSGEMNTEAFF. The CDR3 nucleotides read TGTGCCAGCTCATCATCGGGAGAGATGAACACTGAAGCTTTCTTT.

The rearrangement uses TRBV21-1 and TRBJ2-7; whether TRBD1, the table's D call, matches the DNA was not checked. TRBV21-1 is given as a pseudogene. The length of the CDR3 is 16 residues. The CDR3, as DNA: TGTGCCAGCAAAGCAATTGCGACAGGCGAGACCTACGAGCAGTACTTC. Translating it yields CASKAIATGETYEQYF.

The DNA for the CDR3 is TGTGCCAGCTCACTGACCGGACAGGGTCGGGGAGGAAACACCATATATTTT. This codes for CASSLTGQGRGGNTIYF. J is TRBJ1-3 and V is TRBV18; TRBD1 matches at 8 bases. V dropped 4 bases and J dropped 4; count of bases not matched to a gene: 12. The V gene's germline CDR1 is KGHSH and CDR2 LQKENI. This CDR3 contains 17 residues.

V is TRBV27 and J is TRBJ1-1; 10 bases align to TRBD1. The germline gives CDR1 MNHEY, CDR2 SMNVEV (reference sequence). V gave up 5 bases and J gave up 3 bases; unmatched junction bases: 3. The CDR3 runs to 14 residues. The CDR3: CASSRQGADTEAFF. The CDR3 DNA reads TGTGCCAGCAGTCGACAGGGGGCTGACACTGAAGCTTTCTTT.

This sequence joins TRBV6-1 and TRBJ1-2, with TRBD1 matching 7 bases. This CDR3 is 15 amino acids long. Trimming cost V 1 base and J 7 bases; bases outside gene matches: 9. CDR1 and CDR2 (germline): MNHNS, SASEGT. The CDR3 protein is CASSEEGTASGGYTF. Here the CDR3 DNA reads TGTGCCAGCAGTGAAGAGGGGACAGCATCGGGTGGCTACACCTTC.

The genes are TRBV5-1 and TRBJ2-5; TRBD2 is a possible D gene (5 bases). Germline loops: CDR1 SGHRS, CDR2 YFSETQ. This CDR3 spans 13 amino acids. The V end lost 0 bases, the J end lost 2 bases, and 5 bases lay between the germline ends. In DNA form, the CDR3 reads TGCGCCAGCAGCTTGGGGGAGCAAGAGACCCAGTACTTC. Amino acids: CASSLGEQETQYF.

The chain is built from TRBV10-1 and TRBJ2-1; TRBD1 aligns across 7 bases. With 3 bases clipped from V and 6 bases from J, the junction kept 5 bases outside the gene matches. CDR1 and CDR2 from the germline V gene are WNHNN and SYGVQD (reference sequence). The CDR3 runs 14 residues. In DNA, the CDR3 is TGCGCCAGCAGTGAAGACAGGGTGATCAATGAGCAGTTCTTC. Protein product: CASSEDRVINEQFF.

This clone was seen a few times. This chain uses TRBV30 with TRBJ1-2, with a possible D match to TRBD1 (5 bases). The CDR3 is 14 residues long. Between the trimmed V and J ends, which lost 2 bases and 4 bases, there was a span of 14 bases. Germline V gene data show CDR1 as GTSNPN and CDR2 as SVGIG (reference sequence). The CDR3 coding sequence is TGTGCCTGGAGTAAGGGGCCTCTTAGCTATGGCTACACCTTC. Residues: CAWSKGPLSYGYTF. The complete variable domain, with remaining parts taken from reference TRBV30 and TRBJ1-2, reads SQTIHQWPATLVQPVGSPLSLECTVEGTSNPNLYWYRQAAGRGLQLLFYSVGIGQISSEVPQNLSASRPQDRQFILSSKKLLLSDSGFYLCAWSKGPLSYGYTFGSGTRLTVV.

The V gene is TRBV6-2 or TRBV6-3, the J gene TRBJ2-1, with TRBD1 identical over 7 bases. V lost 0 bases to trimming and J lost 3 bases; unmatched junction nucleotides: 8. This CDR3 region has 17 residues. Per germline, CDR1 MNHEY and CDR2 SVGEGT. The CDR3 is CASSYSKQGVSYNEQFF. Written as DNA, the CDR3 is TGTGCCAGCAGTTACTCGAAGCAGGGGGTAAGCTACAATGAGCAGTTCTTC.